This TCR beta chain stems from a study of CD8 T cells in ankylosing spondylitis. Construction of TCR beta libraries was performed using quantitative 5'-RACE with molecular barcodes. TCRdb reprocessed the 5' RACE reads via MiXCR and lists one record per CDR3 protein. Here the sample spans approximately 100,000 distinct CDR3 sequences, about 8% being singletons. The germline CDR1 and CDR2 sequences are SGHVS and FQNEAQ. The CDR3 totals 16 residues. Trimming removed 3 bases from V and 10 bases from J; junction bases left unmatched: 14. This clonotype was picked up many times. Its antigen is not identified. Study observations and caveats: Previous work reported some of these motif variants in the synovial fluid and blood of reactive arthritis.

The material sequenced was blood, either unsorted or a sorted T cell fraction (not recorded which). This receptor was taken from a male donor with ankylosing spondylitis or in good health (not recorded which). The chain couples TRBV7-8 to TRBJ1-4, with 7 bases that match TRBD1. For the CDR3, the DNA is TGTGCCAGCAGCTTGCCGAGGCGGCAGGGGGACGCAAAACTGTTTTTT. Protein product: CASSLPRRQGDAKLFF.